Listed below are T cell receptor beta chains from one sample, sequenced in a study of patients and donors after allogeneic stem cell transplantation. From the RT-PCR reads, TCRdb called clonotypes with MiXCR, one entry per CDR3 protein. This table holds 410,000 or so distinct CDR3 sequences, 16% found once. Sequencing was done on a sample of blood, either unsorted or a sorted T cell fraction (not recorded which). Receptors originate from a human donor who was either an allogeneic HSCT recipient or a stem cell or donor lymphocyte infusion donor (not recorded which). It is not recorded whose cells these are; they may come from a transplant donor. Both conserved end residues are part of each CDR3. D genes are given only for firm matches. Some rows have no size entry. The others give once, few or many, or a class for an expanded clone.

v_call	clone_size	j_call	d_call	cdr3_aa
TRBV12-3/TRBV12-4	few	TRBJ1-1	NA	CASSPYDYSNTEAFF
TRBV12-3/TRBV12-4	NA	TRBJ2-1	NA	CASAHNEQFF
TRBV7-9	many	TRBJ2-3	NA	CASSLQAQDTDTQYF
TRBV5-1	few	TRBJ2-4	NA	CASSSSTGVKNIQYF
TRBV10-3	few	TRBJ1-1	NA	CAILRDRNTEAFF
TRBV6-1	few	TRBJ2-5	NA	CASSDWGADAETQYF
TRBV20-1	NA	TRBJ2-1	NA	CSAKRVGPSYNEQFF
TRBV6-1	NA	TRBJ1-1	TRBD1	CASSLSPGQLIEAFF
TRBV20-1	once	TRBJ1-4	TRBD1	CSARDAGGRTNEKLFF
TRBV7-3	NA	TRBJ2-1	TRBD2	CASSPRGSGRSYNEQFF
TRBV5-1	NA	TRBJ2-7	NA	CASSIKGPSSYEQYF
TRBV6-2/TRBV6-3	NA	TRBJ2-3	NA	CASSSPGLTDTQYF
TRBV14	NA	TRBJ2-7	NA	CASSQVRGIVNEQYF
TRBV6-2/TRBV6-3	NA	TRBJ2-7	TRBD1	CASSQTGAEQYF
TRBV12-3/TRBV12-4	many	TRBJ2-3	NA	CASSHSDLGRYF
TRBV15	many	TRBJ2-7	NA	CATTEDGVSYEQYF
TRBV12-3/TRBV12-4	NA	TRBJ2-5	NA	CASSPWKGHQETQYF
TRBV28	few	TRBJ2-7	NA	CASSLATFGKYEQYF
TRBV6-5	few	TRBJ2-7	NA	CASSYGSGSHSYEQYF
TRBV24-1	few	TRBJ2-2	NA	CATTPGSSSAGELFF
TRBV5-1	NA	TRBJ2-3	NA	CASSLVWERLDTQYF
TRBV12-3/TRBV12-4	few	TRBJ2-1	NA	CASGENVPGANNEQFF
TRBV20-1	few	TRBJ2-3	TRBD1	CSAQGQSTDTQYF
TRBV20-1	few	TRBJ1-2	NA	CSAETYGYTF
TRBV5-1	few	TRBJ1-2	NA	CASSSTGFNYGYTF
TRBV6-2/TRBV6-3	NA	TRBJ1-5	NA	CASSLQGPRQPQHF
TRBV7-2	few	TRBJ2-7	NA	CASSTVGQFEQYF
TRBV18	few	TRBJ2-7	TRBD2	CASSPTSGRPSGFSEQYF
TRBV20-1	many	TRBJ1-1	NA	CSASALWGTEAFF
TRBV9	NA	TRBJ2-2	TRBD2	CASSVPGLAGITGELFF
TRBV6-5	many	TRBJ2-1	NA	CASSYSSGAYNNEQFF